These T cell receptor beta chains were read from a single sample in a study of blood T cell repertoires in COVID-19. Data came from immunoSEQ multiplex PCR; TCRdb stores just in-frame clones and leaves some out. Counted here are approximately 300,000 clones, 85% to 90% occurring once; the ten biggest clones make up 11%. Material for sequencing was peripheral blood. The receptors come from a woman aged 25-40 years with COVID-19, enrolled during active disease. Both conserved end residues are part of each CDR3. A D gene is named only where the DNA matches it firmly. A row's size may be missing; if present it is once, few, many or a size class.

J gene | clone size | D gene | V gene | CDR3 protein | CDR3 DNA
TRBJ2-3 | NA | TRBD2 | TRBV28 | CASSLLPGLAGHTDTQYF | TGTGCCAGCAGTTTGTTACCGGGACTAGCGGGTCACACAGATACGCAGTATTTT
TRBJ2-1 | NA | NA | TRBV5-1 | CASSLPNHNEQFF | TGCGCCAGCAGCTTGCCCAATCACAATGAGCAGTTCTTC
TRBJ1-1 | once | NA | TRBV30 | CAWSNGRGNTEAFF | TGTGCCTGGAGTAATGGCAGGGGGAACACTGAAGCTTTCTTT
TRBJ1-5 | NA | TRBD1 | TRBV7-9 | CASSLTGNQPQHF | TGTGCCAGCAGCTTGACAGGGAATCAGCCCCAGCATTTT
TRBJ2-7 | NA | NA | TRBV4-1 | CASSQGRSYEQYF | TGCGCCAGCAGCCAAGGGAGGAGCTACGAGCAGTACTTC
TRBJ2-3 | NA | NA | TRBV2 | CASTQGADTQYF | TGTGCCAGCACCCAGGGCGCAGATACGCAGTATTTT
TRBJ1-2 | NA | NA | TRBV10-3 | CAISESTGYGYTF | TGTGCCATCAGTGAGTCAACAGGCTATGGCTACACCTTC
TRBJ1-1 | few | TRBD1 | TRBV4-2 | CASSQNRGVGEAFF | TGTGCCAGCAGCCAAAACAGGGGGGTCGGGGAAGCTTTCTTT
TRBJ2-1 | once | TRBD1 | TRBV5-1 | CASSRPGGSYNEQFF | TGCGCCAGCAGCCGGCCAGGGGGCTCCTACAATGAGCAGTTCTTC
TRBJ2-2 | NA | NA | TRBV18 | CASSGGAGELFF | TGTGCCAGCTCAGGAGGGGCCGGGGAGCTGTTTTTT
TRBJ2-7 | once | TRBD1 | TRBV10-3 | CASQGHETGMGEQYF | TGTGCCTCCCAGGGTCACGAGACAGGGATGGGCGAGCAGTACTTC
TRBJ1-2 | NA | NA | TRBV10-3 | CAISEPRSREDGYTF | TGTGCCATCAGTGAGCCCCGGAGCAGGGAGGATGGCTACACCTTC
TRBJ2-5 | NA | NA | TRBV24-1 | CATSEPGLQGTQYF | TGTGCCACCAGTGAGCCGGGTCTCCAGGGGACCCAGTACTTC
TRBJ1-3 | once | TRBD1 | TRBV18 | CASSPPLDRGYWDTIYF | TGTGCCAGCTCACCACCCTTGGACAGGGGCTATTGGGACACCATATATTTT
TRBJ2-5 | NA | TRBD1 | TRBV7-6 | CASSPDRANQETQYF | TGTGCCAGCAGCCCGGACAGGGCAAACCAAGAGACCCAGTACTTC
TRBJ2-5 | once | NA | TRBV15 | CATSRDRRDQETQYF | TGTGCCACCAGCAGAGATAGGCGGGATCAAGAGACCCAGTACTTC
TRBJ2-7 | NA | NA | TRBV9 | CASSLREAYEQYF | TGTGCCAGCAGCCTCCGAGAGGCCTACGAGCAGTACTTC
TRBJ1-6 | NA | NA | TRBV5-1 | CASSLGSSYNSPLHF | TGCGCCAGCAGCTTGGGGAGCTCCTATAATTCACCCCTCCACTTT
TRBJ2-1 | NA | NA | TRBV21-1 | CASSKGSRERAYNEQFF | TGTGCCAGCAGCAAAGGATCTCGGGAGAGGGCCTACAATGAGCAGTTCTTC
TRBJ2-7 | NA | NA | TRBV4-1 | CASSQADMTIYEQYF | TGCGCCAGCAGCCAAGCGGACATGACGATCTACGAGCAGTACTTC
TRBJ1-2 | NA | NA | TRBV18 | CASSPRTTDGYGYTF | TGTGCCAGCTCACCAAGAACGACAGATGGCTATGGCTACACCTTC
TRBJ2-2 | NA | NA | TRBV7-8 | CASSFYEYTGELFF | TGTGCCAGCAGCTTTTACGAGTACACCGGGGAGCTGTTTTTT
TRBJ2-5 | NA | NA | TRBV19 | CASSIGREETQYF | TGTGCCAGTAGTATTGGGCGGGAAGAGACCCAGTACTTC
TRBJ2-3 | NA | TRBD2 | TRBV14 | CASSPPAGLAGVDTQYF | TGTGCCAGCAGCCCCCCCGCCGGGCTAGCGGGAGTTGATACGCAGTATTTT
TRBJ1-5 | NA | TRBD1 | TRBV19 | CASSTGQGFQPQHF | TGTGCCAGTAGTACGGGACAGGGCTTTCAGCCCCAGCATTTT
TRBJ1-5 | NA | NA | TRBV10-3 | CAISEQQPLTNQPQHF | TGTGCCATCAGTGAGCAACAGCCACTTACCAATCAGCCCCAGCATTTT
TRBJ1-2 | NA | NA | TRBV21-1 | CASTQPGQGADEDYGYTF | TGTGCCAGCACCCAACCCGGACAGGGGGCCGATGAGGACTATGGCTACACCTTC
TRBJ2-7 | NA | NA | TRBV7-9 | CASSWGPHYEQYF | TGTGCCAGCAGCTGGGGCCCTCACTACGAGCAGTACTTC
TRBJ2-7 | NA | NA | TRBV2 | CASSTDLSSYEQYF | TGTGCCAGCAGTACCGACTTGAGCTCCTACGAGCAGTACTTC
TRBJ2-6 | NA | NA | TRBV6-5 | CASSTASGANVLTF | TGTGCCAGCTCGACAGCCTCTGGGGCCAACGTCCTGACTTTC
TRBJ2-7 | NA | TRBD2 | TRBV19 | CASRVASGSYEQYF | TGTGCCAGTAGGGTGGCTAGCGGGAGCTACGAGCAGTACTTC
TRBJ2-7 | NA | TRBD2 | TRBV4-1 | CASSQEGSGRYTYEQYF | TGCGCCAGCAGCCAAGAAGGGAGCGGGAGGTACACCTACGAGCAGTACTTC
TRBJ2-3 | NA | TRBD2 | TRBV6-6 | CASSYQTSGNTDTQYF | TGTGCCAGCAGTTACCAAACTAGCGGCAACACAGATACGCAGTATTTT
TRBJ1-5 | NA | TRBD1 | TRBV13 | CASSSSMTGPNQPQHF | TGTGCCAGCAGCTCCTCTATGACAGGGCCAAATCAGCCCCAGCATTTT
TRBJ1-2 | NA | NA | TRBV20-1 | CSAPPDYGYTF | TGCAGTGCTCCTCCAGACTATGGCTACACCTTC
TRBJ1-6 | NA | NA | TRBV28 | CASSRGGSPLHF | TGTGCCAGCAGCCGCGGTGGTTCACCCCTCCACTTT
TRBJ2-7 | NA | TRBD1 | TRBV18 | CASSSGQGAGEQYF | TGTGCCAGCTCATCAGGACAGGGGGCAGGTGAGCAGTACTTC
TRBJ2-7 | once | NA | TRBV3-1/TRBV3-2 | CASSQLSGGEQYF | TGTGCCAGCAGCCAACTCTCAGGGGGGGAGCAGTACTTC
TRBJ2-1 | NA | TRBD2 | TRBV28 | CASSLGTSGRNEQFF | TGTGCCAGCAGTCTGGGGACTAGCGGGAGGAATGAGCAGTTCTTC
TRBJ2-7 | NA | NA | TRBV5-1 | CASSLTGTYEQYF | TGCGCCAGCAGCTTGACTGGTACCTACGAGCAGTACTTC
TRBJ2-3 | NA | TRBD1 | TRBV28 | CASSSRQGLTDTQYF | TGTGCCAGCAGTTCGAGACAGGGGCTCACAGATACGCAGTATTTT
TRBJ1-5 | NA | NA | TRBV5-5 | CASSFAHDNQPQHF | TGTGCCAGCAGCTTTGCGCACGATAATCAGCCCCAGCATTTT
TRBJ1-1 | NA | NA | TRBV4-1 | CASRPTGMNTEAFF | TGCGCCAGCAGACCAACAGGGATGAACACTGAAGCTTTCTTT
TRBJ2-3 | NA | NA | TRBV19 | CASSIGGDTQYF | TGTGCCAGTAGTATAGGCGGGGATACGCAGTATTTT
TRBJ2-1 | NA | NA | TRBV5-4 | CASSPPSSYNEQFF | TGTGCCAGCAGCCCCCCGAGCTCCTACAATGAGCAGTTCTTC
TRBJ1-1 | NA | NA | TRBV19 | CASSISLRTEAFF | TGTGCCAGTAGTATAAGTCTCAGGACTGAAGCTTTCTTT
TRBJ2-7 | NA | TRBD2 | TRBV7-2 | CASSPRLAGAGEQYF | TGTGCCAGCAGCCCCCGGCTAGCGGGAGCAGGAGAGCAGTACTTC
TRBJ1-2 | NA | NA | TRBV7-9 | CASSLERGLYGYTF | TGTGCCAGCAGCTTAGAGCGGGGACTTTATGGCTACACCTTC
TRBJ1-2 | once | NA | TRBV7-9 | CASSLVTALGYTF | TGTGCCAGCAGCTTAGTAACAGCCCTTGGCTACACCTTC
TRBJ1-5 | NA | TRBD1 | TRBV19 | CASSRQGGTYQPQHF | TGTGCCAGTAGTAGACAGGGGGGAACCTATCAGCCCCAGCATTTT